The clone carrying this TCR beta chain came up a few times. The age range of participants was about 18 to 95 years, with residence in about two dozen US areas. This entry is derived from a study of blood T cell repertoires in COVID-19. Across the study: Donors in the United States, Italy and Spain gave samples during acute or convalescent COVID-19. In each case, the material was cDNA or gDNA derived from T cells, B-cell-depleted T cells, or PBMCs.

In the authors' workflow: Cell counts per sample came from amplifying reference gene primers. Libraries were prepared by immunoSEQ multiplex PCR; TCRdb keeps only in-frame clonotypes and omits some of them. V, J and clone size are taken as reported in that table, and D and trimming were inferred from the DNA itself. The profile shows over 100,000 clones, over 80% of them singletons. The TCR sequence derives from a woman in her thirties who had recovered from COVID-19. Sequences were obtained from PBMCs or T cells enriched from blood (not recorded which).

The CDR3 DNA reads as TGTGCCAGCAGACAGGGCCCAACCCGGGGCACCATATATTTT. Amino acid sequence: CASRQGPTRGTIYF. The genes are TRBV7-2 and TRBJ1-3; D perhaps matches TRBD1 (6 bases). Germline CDR1 SGHTA, CDR2 FQGNSA. CDR3 length equals 14 residues. Trimming removed 6 bases at V and 9 bases at J, with 18 bases between.